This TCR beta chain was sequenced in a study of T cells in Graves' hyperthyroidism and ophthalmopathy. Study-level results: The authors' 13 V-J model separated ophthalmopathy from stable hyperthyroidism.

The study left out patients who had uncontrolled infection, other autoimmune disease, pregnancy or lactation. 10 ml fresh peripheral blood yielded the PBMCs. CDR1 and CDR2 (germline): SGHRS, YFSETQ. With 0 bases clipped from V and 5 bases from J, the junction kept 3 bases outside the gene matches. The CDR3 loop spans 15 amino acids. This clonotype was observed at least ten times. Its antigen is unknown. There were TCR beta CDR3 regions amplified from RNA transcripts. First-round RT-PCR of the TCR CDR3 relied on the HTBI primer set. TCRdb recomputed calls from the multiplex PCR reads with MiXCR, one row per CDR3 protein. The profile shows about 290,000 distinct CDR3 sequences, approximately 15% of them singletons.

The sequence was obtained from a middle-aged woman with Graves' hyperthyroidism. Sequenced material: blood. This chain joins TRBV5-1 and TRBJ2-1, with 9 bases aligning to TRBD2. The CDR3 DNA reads TGCGCCAGCAGCTTGGAACTAGCGGGTAACAATGAGCAGTTCTTC. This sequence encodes CASSLELAGNNEQFF. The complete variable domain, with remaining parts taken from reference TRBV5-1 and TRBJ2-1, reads KAGVTQTPRYLIKTRGQQVTLSCSPISGHRSVSWYQQTPGQGLQFLFEYFSETQRNKGNFPGRFSGRQFSNSRSEMNVSTLELGDSALYLCASSLELAGNNEQFFGPGTRLTVL.